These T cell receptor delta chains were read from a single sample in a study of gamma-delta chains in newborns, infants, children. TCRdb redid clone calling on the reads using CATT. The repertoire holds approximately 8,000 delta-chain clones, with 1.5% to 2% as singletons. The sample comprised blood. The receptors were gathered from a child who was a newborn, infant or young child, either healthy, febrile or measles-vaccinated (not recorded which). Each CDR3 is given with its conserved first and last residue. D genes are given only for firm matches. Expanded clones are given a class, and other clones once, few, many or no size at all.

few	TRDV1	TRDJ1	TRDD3	CALGVTSLNWGTYTDKLIF	TGTGCTCTTGGGGTCACTTCTCTTAACTGGGGGACGTACACCGACAAACTCATCTTT
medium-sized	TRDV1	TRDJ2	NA	CALGEPFLRPGDTSGTGLTAQLFF	TGTGCTCTTGGGGAACCCTTCCTACGGCCGGGGGATACGTCGGGTACGGGGCTGACAGCACAACTCTTCTTT
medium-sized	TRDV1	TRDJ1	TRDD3	CALGEPTDGGYAGTDKLIF	TGTGCTCTTGGGGAACCCACTGACGGGGGATACGCGGGAACCGATAAACTCATCTTT
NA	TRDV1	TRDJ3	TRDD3	CALGERGYLKSWDTRQMFF	TGTGCTCTTGGGGAAAGGGGATACCTTAAATCCTGGGACACCCGACAGATGTTTTTC
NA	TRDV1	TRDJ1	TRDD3	CALGELSDWGFKYTDKLIF	TGTGCTCTTGGGGAACTAAGCGACTGGGGGTTCAAGTACACCGATAAACTCATCTTT
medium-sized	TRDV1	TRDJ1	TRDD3	CALRPFTYWGMRYTDKLIF	TGTGCTCTCCGTCCCTTCACCTACTGGGGGATGAGGTACACCGATAAACTCATCTTT
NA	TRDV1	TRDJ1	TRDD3	CALGEPPAPPLLGDHNDKLIF	TGTGCTCTTGGGGAACCCCCGGCCCCTCCGTTACTGGGGGATCACAACGATAAACTCATCTTT
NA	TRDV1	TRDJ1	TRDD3	CALGEPPGFSGGYGRVKLIF	TGTGCTCTTGGGGAACCCCCGGGTTTTTCTGGGGGATACGGCAGGGTTAAACTCATCTTT
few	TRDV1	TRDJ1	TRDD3	CALGDGPPTLGLVLGDKKLIF	TGTGCTCTTGGGGATGGCCCCCCCACACTAGGATTGGTACTGGGGGACAAAAAACTCATCTTT
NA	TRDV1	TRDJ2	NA	CALGELSRYALTAQLFF	TGTGCTCTTGGGGAGCTATCCCGATACGCTTTGACAGCACAACTCTTCTTT
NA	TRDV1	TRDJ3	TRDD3	CALGEKGDKSAWDTRQMFF	TGTGCTCTTGGGGAAAAGGGGGATAAGTCTGCCTGGGACACCCGACAGATGTTTTTC
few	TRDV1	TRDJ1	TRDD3	CALGGLGVLKLYTDKLIF	TGTGCCCTTGGGGGCCTGGGGGTTCTTAAACTGTACACCGATAAACTCATCTTT